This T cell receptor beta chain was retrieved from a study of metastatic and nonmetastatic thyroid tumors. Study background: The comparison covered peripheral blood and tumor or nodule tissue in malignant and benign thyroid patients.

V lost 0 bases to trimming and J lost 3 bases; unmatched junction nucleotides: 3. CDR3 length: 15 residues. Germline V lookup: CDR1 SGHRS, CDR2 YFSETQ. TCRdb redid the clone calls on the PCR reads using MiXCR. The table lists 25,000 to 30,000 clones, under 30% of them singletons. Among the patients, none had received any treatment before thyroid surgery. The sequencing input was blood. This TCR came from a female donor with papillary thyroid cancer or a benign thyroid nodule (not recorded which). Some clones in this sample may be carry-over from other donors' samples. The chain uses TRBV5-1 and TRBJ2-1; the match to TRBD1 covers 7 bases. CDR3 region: CASSLEDRLYNEQFF. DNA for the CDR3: TGCGCCAGCAGCTTGGAGGACAGGCTCTACAATGAGCAGTTCTTC. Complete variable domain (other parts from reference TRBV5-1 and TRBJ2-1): KAGVTQTPRYLIKTRGQQVTLSCSPISGHRSVSWYQQTPGQGLQFLFEYFSETQRNKGNFPGRFSGRQFSNSRSEMNVSTLELGDSALYLCASSLEDRLYNEQFFGPGTRLTVL.